This T cell receptor beta chain was observed in a study of shared clonotypes between healthy human individuals. On the study more broadly: Donors, aged 18 to 49, were a couple of women and three men. Each donor contributed plates that comprised three CD4 naive, three CD4 memory, two CD8 naive and one CD8 memory.

TCRdb's table, derived via immunoSEQ multiplex PCR, lists solely in-frame clones and lacks some. The sample shows roughly 1,600,000 clones, 98% of them seen only once. CDR3 size: 16 residues. The germline CDR1 and CDR2 sequences are SGHTS and YDEGEE. Trimming removed 4 bases from V and 4 bases from J, with 21 bases in between. Overall study findings and caveats: All-four-donor shared clonotypes had higher generation probabilities than non-shared clonotypes did.

Points on this clone: What it binds is unknown.

There were no recent acute infections or vaccinations among the donors, who were healthy HIV-negative adults. This chain links TRBV5-8 with TRBJ2-7; tentatively, D is TRBD2 (6 bases). The TCR sequence derives from a man aged 25 to 45 in good health. Sequences were obtained from naive CD4+ T cells sorted from blood. Subset described: CD45RA+ positively selected. CDR3 coding DNA: TGTGCCAGCAGCCCGGGGGATTCGGCTTGGCAATACGAGCAGTACTTC. Translating gives CASSPGDSAWQYEQYF.